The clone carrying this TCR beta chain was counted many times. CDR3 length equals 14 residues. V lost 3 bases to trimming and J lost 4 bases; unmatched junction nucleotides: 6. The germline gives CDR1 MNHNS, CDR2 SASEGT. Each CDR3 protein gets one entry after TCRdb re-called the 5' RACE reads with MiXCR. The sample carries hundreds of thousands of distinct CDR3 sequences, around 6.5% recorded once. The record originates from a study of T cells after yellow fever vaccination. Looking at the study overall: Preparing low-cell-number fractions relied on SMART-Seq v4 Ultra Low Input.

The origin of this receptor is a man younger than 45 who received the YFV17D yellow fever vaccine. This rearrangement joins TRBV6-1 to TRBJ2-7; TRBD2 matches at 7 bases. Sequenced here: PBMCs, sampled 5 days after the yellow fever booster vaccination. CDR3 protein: CASSETSLQYEQYF. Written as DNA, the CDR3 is TGTGCCAGCAGTGAGACTAGCTTACAATACGAGCAGTACTTC.